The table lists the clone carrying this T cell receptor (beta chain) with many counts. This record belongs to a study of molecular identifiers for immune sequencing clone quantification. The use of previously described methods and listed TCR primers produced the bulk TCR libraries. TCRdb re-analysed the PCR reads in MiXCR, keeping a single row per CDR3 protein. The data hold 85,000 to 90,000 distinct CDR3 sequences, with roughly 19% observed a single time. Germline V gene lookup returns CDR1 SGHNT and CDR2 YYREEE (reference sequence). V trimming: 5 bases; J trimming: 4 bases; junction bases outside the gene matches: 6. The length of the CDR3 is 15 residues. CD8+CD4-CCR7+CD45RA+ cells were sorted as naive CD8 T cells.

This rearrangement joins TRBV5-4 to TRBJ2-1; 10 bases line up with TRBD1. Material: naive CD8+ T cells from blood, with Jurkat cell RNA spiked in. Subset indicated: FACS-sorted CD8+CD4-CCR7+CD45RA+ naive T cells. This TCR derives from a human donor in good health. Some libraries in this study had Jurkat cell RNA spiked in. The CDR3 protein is CASRTGTGEYNEQFF. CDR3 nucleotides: TGTGCCAGCAGAACCGGGACAGGGGAGTACAATGAGCAGTTCTTC.